This entry features one T cell receptor beta chain sequence. Antigen: not known. The source of the sample is a study of vaccination effects on CD4 cells after COVID-19. Using viral peptide pools, the ViraFEST assay grew out antigen-specific CD4+ T cells prior to sequencing. The culture ran for 10 days, and then CD4+ T cells were isolated. According to the study, vaccine recipients showed no prior SARS-CoV-2 infection and negative nucleocapsid antibodies. Assay used: immunoSEQ multiplex PCR; TCRdb lists only in-frame clones, some missing. Among tens of thousands of clones listed, 65% to 80% were seen once. The receptor's source is a human donor who received a COVID-19 vaccine. The sample was CD4+ T cells from PBMCs cultured with HCoV-NL63 spike peptides, taken before COVID-19 vaccination.

Here the CDR3 DNA reads TGTGCCAGCAGTTCAGGCCACAGGGCACCCTACGAGCAGTACGTC. Translating it yields CASSSGHRAPYEQYV. This chain connects TRBV28 to TRBJ2-7, with D tentatively TRBD1 (6 bases). Germline values: CDR1 MDHEN, CDR2 SYDVKM. The CDR3 has 15 amino acids. V gave up 4 bases and J gave up 2 bases, with 15 bases separating them.